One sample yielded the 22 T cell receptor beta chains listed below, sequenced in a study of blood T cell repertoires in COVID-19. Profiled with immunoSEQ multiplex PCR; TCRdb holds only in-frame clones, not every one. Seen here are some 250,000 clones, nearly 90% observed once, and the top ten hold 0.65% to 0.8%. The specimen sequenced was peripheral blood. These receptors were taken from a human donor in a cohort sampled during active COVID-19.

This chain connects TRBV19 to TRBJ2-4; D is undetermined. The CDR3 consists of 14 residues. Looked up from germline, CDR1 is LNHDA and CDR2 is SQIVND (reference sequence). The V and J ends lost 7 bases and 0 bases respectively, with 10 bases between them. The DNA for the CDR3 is TGTGCCAGTATTTCGCTCGGAGCCAAAAACATTCAGTACTTC. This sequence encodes CASISLGAKNIQYF.

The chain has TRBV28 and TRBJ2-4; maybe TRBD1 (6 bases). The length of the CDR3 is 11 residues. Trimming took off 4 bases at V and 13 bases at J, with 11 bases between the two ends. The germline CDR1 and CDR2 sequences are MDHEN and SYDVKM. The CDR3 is CASSSSTGQYF. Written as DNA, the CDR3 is TGTGCCAGCAGTTCCTCGACAGGACAGTACTTC. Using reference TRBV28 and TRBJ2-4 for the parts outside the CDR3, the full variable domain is DVKVTQSSRYLVKRTGEKVFLECVQDMDHENMFWYRQDPGLGLRLIYFSYDVKMKEKGDIPEGYSVSREKKERFSLILESASTNQTSMYLCASSSSTGQYFGAGTRLSVL.

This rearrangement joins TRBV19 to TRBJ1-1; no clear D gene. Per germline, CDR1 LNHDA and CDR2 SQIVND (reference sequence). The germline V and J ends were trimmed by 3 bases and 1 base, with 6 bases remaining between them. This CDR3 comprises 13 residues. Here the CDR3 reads CASSMTPNTEAFF. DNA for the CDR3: TGTGCCAGTAGTATGACACCGAACACTGAAGCTTTCTTT.

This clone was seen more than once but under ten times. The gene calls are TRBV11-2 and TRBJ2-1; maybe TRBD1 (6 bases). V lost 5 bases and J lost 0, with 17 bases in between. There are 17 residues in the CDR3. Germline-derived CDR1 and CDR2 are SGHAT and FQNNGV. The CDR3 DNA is TGTGCCAGCAGCCCTTACAGGGAATCCCACTCCTACAATGAGCAGTTCTTC. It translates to CASSPYRESHSYNEQFF.

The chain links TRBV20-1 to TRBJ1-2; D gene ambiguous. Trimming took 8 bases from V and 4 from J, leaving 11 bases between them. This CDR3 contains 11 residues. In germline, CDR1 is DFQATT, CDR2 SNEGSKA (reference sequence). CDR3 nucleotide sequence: TGCAGTCCCTCGGTCGTCTATGGCTACACCTTC. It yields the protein CSPSVVYGYTF.

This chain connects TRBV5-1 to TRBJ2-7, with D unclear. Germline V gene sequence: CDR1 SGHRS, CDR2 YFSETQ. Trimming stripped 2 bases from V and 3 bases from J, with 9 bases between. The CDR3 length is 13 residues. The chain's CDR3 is CASSLRVDYEQYF. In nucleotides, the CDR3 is TGCGCCAGCAGCTTACGTGTAGACTACGAGCAGTACTTC.

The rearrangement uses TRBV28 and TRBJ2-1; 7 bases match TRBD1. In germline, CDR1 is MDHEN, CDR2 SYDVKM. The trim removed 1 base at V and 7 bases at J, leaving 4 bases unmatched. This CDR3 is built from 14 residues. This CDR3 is CASSLSDRVNEQFF. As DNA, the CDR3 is TGTGCCAGCAGTTTATCCGACAGGGTTAATGAGCAGTTCTTC. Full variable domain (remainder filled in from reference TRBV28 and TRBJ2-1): DVKVTQSSRYLVKRTGEKVFLECVQDMDHENMFWYRQDPGLGLRLIYFSYDVKMKEKGDIPEGYSVSREKKERFSLILESASTNQTSMYLCASSLSDRVNEQFFGPGTRLTVL.

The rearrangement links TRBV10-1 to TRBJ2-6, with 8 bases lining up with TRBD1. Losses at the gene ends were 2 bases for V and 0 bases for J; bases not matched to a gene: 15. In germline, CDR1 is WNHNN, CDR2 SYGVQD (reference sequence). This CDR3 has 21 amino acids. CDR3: CASSEPRLEDRVSSGANVLTF. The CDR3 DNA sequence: TGCGCCAGCAGTGAGCCCCGACTCGAGGACAGGGTTAGCTCTGGGGCCAACGTCCTGACTTTC.

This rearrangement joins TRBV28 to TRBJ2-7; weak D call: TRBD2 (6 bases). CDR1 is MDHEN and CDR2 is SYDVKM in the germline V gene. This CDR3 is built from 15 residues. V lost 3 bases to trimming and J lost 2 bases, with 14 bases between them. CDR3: CASSFSGRATYEQYF. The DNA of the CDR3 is TGTGCCAGCAGTTTTAGCGGACGGGCGACCTACGAGCAGTACTTC. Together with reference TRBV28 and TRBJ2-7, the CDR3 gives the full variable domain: DVKVTQSSRYLVKRTGEKVFLECVQDMDHENMFWYRQDPGLGLRLIYFSYDVKMKEKGDIPEGYSVSREKKERFSLILESASTNQTSMYLCASSFSGRATYEQYFGPGTRLTVT.

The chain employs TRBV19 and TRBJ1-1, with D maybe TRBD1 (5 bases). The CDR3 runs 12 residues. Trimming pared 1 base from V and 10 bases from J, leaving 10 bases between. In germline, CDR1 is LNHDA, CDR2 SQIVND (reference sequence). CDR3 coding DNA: TGTGCCAGTAGTATAGGGGCAGGGCGAGCTTTCTTT. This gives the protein CASSIGAGRAFF.

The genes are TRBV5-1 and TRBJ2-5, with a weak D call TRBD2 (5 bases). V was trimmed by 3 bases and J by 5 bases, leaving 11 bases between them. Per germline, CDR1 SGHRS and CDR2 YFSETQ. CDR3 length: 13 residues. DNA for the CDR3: TGCGCCAGCAGCTCTCTTGGGGAGGAGACCCAGTACTTC. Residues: CASSSLGEETQYF.

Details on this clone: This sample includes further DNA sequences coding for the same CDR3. The CDR3 sequence is CASSSTSGAYEQYF. The CDR3, as DNA: TGTGCCAGCAGCTCTACATCGGGGGCCTACGAGCAGTACTTC. This rearrangement joins TRBV7-2 to TRBJ2-7; D is perhaps TRBD2 (6 bases). Germline V gene sequence: CDR1 SGHTA, CDR2 FQGNSA. The CDR3 covers 14 residues. Deletions cut 4 bases from V and 2 bases from J, with 12 bases between.

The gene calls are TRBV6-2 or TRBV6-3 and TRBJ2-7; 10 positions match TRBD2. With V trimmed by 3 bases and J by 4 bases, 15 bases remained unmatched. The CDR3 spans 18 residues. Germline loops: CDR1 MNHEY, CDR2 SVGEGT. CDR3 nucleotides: TGTGCCAGCAGTTATTCTCAACGTCCTAGCGGGAGATGGTACGAGCAGTACTTC. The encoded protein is CASSYSQRPSGRWYEQYF.

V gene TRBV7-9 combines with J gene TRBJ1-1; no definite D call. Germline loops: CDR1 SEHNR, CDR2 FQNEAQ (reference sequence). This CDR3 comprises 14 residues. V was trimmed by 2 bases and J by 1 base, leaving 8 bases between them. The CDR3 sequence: CASSLYRENTEAFF. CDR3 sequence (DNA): TGTGCCAGCAGCTTATATCGGGAGAACACTGAAGCTTTCTTT.

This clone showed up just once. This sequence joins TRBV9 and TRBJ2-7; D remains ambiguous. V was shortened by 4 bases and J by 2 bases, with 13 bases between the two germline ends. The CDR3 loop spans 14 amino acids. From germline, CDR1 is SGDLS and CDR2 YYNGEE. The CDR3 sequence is CASSPQQIAYEQYF. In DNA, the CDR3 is TGTGCCAGCAGCCCCCAACAGATAGCCTACGAGCAGTACTTC.

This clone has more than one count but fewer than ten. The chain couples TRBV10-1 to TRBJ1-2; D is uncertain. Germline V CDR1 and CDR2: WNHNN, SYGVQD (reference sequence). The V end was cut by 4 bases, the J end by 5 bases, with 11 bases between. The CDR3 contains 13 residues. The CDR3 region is CASSVDRGYGYTF. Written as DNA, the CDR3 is TGCGCCAGCAGTGTCGACCGCGGGTATGGCTACACCTTC.

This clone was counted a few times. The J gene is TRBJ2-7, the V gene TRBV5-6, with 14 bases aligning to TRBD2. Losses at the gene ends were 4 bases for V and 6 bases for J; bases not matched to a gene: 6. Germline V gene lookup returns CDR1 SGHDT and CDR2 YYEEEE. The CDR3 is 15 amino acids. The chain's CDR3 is CASSSGTSGSPEQYF. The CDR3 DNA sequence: TGTGCCAGCAGCAGCGGGACTAGCGGGAGCCCCGAGCAGTACTTC.

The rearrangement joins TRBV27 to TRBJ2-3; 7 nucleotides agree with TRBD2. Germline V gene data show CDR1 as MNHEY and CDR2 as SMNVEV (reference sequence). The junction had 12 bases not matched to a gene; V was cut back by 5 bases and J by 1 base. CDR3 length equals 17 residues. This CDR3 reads CASSTYWGGEGTDTQYF. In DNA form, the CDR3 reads TGTGCCAGCAGTACCTACTGGGGGGGAGAGGGCACAGATACGCAGTATTTT.

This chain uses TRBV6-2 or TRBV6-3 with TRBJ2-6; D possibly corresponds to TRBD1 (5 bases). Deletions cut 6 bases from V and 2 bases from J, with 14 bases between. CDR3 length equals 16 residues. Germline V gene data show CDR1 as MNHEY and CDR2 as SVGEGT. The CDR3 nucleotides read TGTGCCAGCAGCCCTCGGAAGGGGACTGGGGCCAACGTCCTGACTTTC. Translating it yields CASSPRKGTGANVLTF.

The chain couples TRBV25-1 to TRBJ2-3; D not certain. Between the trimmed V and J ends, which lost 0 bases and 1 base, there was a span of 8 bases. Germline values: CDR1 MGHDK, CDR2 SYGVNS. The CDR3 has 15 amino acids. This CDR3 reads CASSEYPRGTDTQYF. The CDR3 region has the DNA TGTGCCAGCAGTGAATACCCCCGGGGCACAGATACGCAGTATTTT.

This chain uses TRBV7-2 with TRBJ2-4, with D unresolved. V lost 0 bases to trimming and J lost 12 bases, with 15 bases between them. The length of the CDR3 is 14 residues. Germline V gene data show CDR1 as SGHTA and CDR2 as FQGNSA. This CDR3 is CASSLAVSSPSQYF. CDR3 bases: TGTGCCAGCAGCTTAGCGGTTAGCAGTCCGTCTCAGTACTTC.

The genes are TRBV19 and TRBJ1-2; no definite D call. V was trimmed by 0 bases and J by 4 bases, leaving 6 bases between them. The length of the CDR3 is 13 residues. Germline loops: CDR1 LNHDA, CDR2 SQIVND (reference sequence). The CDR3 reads CASSIDGSYGYTF. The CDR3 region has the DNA TGTGCCAGTAGTATAGACGGTTCCTATGGCTACACCTTC.